The 24 T cell receptor beta chains presented below share a single source sample, sequenced in a study of blood T cell repertoires in COVID-19. Profiled with immunoSEQ multiplex PCR; TCRdb holds only in-frame clones, not every one. The table records around 250,000 clones, 85% to 90% of them present only once. Sequencing was performed on peripheral blood. These receptor sequences come from a woman aged 40 to 50 who had recovered from COVID-19.

The chain is built from TRBV28 and TRBJ1-5; 7 nucleotides align to TRBD1. Trimming took 5 bases from V and 4 from J; bases not matched to a gene: 5. The CDR3 is made up of 14 amino acids. The germline V gene has CDR1 MDHEN and CDR2 SYDVKM. The CDR3 reads CASSQGTANQPQHF. In DNA, the CDR3 is TGTGCCAGCAGTCAAGGGACAGCTAATCAGCCCCAGCATTTT.

The CDR3, as DNA: TGTGCCAGCAGCTTAGATCGCGGTAAGAATCAGCCCCAGCATTTT. Its translation: CASSLDRGKNQPQHF. J is TRBJ1-5 and V is TRBV11-2; D ambiguous. Germline assignment: CDR1 SGHAT and CDR2 FQNNGV. V was shortened by 0 bases and J by 4 bases, with 10 bases between the two germline ends. This CDR3 region has 15 residues.

The genes are TRBV4-1 and TRBJ1-2; 7 bases are shared with TRBD1. The V and J ends lost 1 base and 2 bases, in that order; junction bases with no gene match: 4. Germline V gene data show CDR1 as MGHRA and CDR2 as YSYEKL. CDR3 length: 15 amino acids. CDR3 DNA sequence: TGCGCCAGCAGCCAAGGGGTGACAGGGAACTATGGCTACACCTTC. Amino acids: CASSQGVTGNYGYTF.

V and J are TRBV27 and TRBJ2-1; D may be TRBD2 (6 bases). The CDR3 extends over 13 amino acids. In germline, CDR1 is MNHEY, CDR2 SMNVEV (reference sequence). The V end was cut by 4 bases, the J end by 8 bases, with 12 bases between. In DNA form, the CDR3 reads TGTGCCAGCAGTTCGTTGACTAGTCATGAGCAGTTCTTC. Translation: CASSSLTSHEQFF.

The J gene is TRBJ1-4, the V gene TRBV19; D may be TRBD1 (5 bases). The CDR3 has 16 residues. Germline CDR1 LNHDA, CDR2 SQIVND (reference sequence). Trimming left V 1 base short and J 7 bases short, with 16 bases between. The CDR3: CASSIVPGGRGEKLFF. The CDR3 DNA reads TGTGCCAGTAGTATAGTCCCCGGGGGGAGAGGTGAAAAACTGTTTTTT.

V usage is TRBV7-2 and J usage is TRBJ1-1; 12 positions agree with TRBD1. CDR1 and CDR2 (germline): SGHTA, FQGNSA. The J segment lost 6 bases and the V segment lost 4 bases, leaving 18 bases of the junction unmatched. The CDR3 contains 19 residues. CDR3 DNA: TGTGCCAGCAGCTCAACACTCTTGGGACAGGGGGCTAAGGGGGCTGAAGCTTTCTTT. The encoded protein is CASSSTLLGQGAKGAEAFF.

The rearrangement joins TRBV5-6 to TRBJ2-4, with D possibly TRBD2 on 6 matching bases. Deletions cut 4 bases from V and 6 bases from J, with 23 bases between. Per the germline V gene, CDR1 is SGHDT and CDR2 is YYEEEE. The CDR3 is 17 amino acids. The CDR3 loop reads CASSLIRHGGDRNIQYF. For the CDR3, the DNA is TGTGCCAGCAGCCTTATACGCCATGGAGGGGATCGAAACATTCAGTACTTC.

This sequence joins TRBV29-1 and TRBJ2-1; 7 bases are a match to TRBD2. V trimming: 0 bases; J trimming: 4 bases; junction bases outside the gene matches: 6. Germline values: CDR1 SQVTM, CDR2 ANQGSEA. The CDR3 runs 15 residues. Here the CDR3 DNA reads TGCAGCGTTGAAGATCCCCTAGCGGTATACAATGAGCAGTTCTTC. Translation gives CSVEDPLAVYNEQFF.

DNA for the CDR3: TGTGCCAGCAGCACCGGACAGGGGAGGGACCAAGAGACCCAGTACTTC. This encodes CASSTGQGRDQETQYF. The chain uses TRBV9 and TRBJ2-5; the match to TRBD1 covers 9 bases. This CDR3 is 16 amino acids long. The V and J ends lost 4 bases and 0 bases, in that order; junction bases with no gene match: 7. Germline loops: CDR1 SGDLS, CDR2 YYNGEE.

The J gene is TRBJ1-2, the V gene TRBV7-9; 9 positions match TRBD1. Germline lookup yields CDR1 SEHNR and CDR2 FQNEAQ (reference sequence). CDR3 size: 15 residues. V shed 1 base and J 7 bases; nucleotides not matched to a gene: 7. CDR3 DNA sequence: TGTGCCAGCAGCTTAGAGGGGGACAGGGTGAGTGGCTACACCTTC. Its translation: CASSLEGDRVSGYTF.

This chain connects TRBV20-1 to TRBJ1-2; D is uncertain. Trimming cost V 3 bases and J 0 bases, with 8 bases left between them. The CDR3 runs to 13 residues. Germline V gives CDR1 DFQATT, CDR2 SNEGSKA (reference sequence). CDR3 sequence (DNA): TGCAGTGCTAGTGTTGGAGCTAACTATGGCTACACCTTC. This translates into CSASVGANYGYTF.

The chain has TRBV28 and TRBJ2-5; 7 positions match TRBD2. Trimming removed 10 bases from V and 6 bases from J; junction bases left unmatched: 8. Germline V gene lookup returns CDR1 MDHEN and CDR2 SYDVKM. The length of the CDR3 is 12 residues. CDR3 region: CATTGTTQTQYF. CDR3 in DNA: TGTGCCACCACCGGGACTACCCAGACCCAGTACTTC.

The gene calls are TRBV5-4 and TRBJ2-6, with 8 nucleotides matching TRBD1. V dropped 1 base and J dropped 3; count of bases not matched to a gene: 3. This CDR3 spans 16 amino acids. Germline V gives CDR1 SGHNT, CDR2 YYREEE (reference sequence). Written as DNA, the CDR3 is TGTGCCAGCAGCTTGCAGGGGGCTAGTGGGGCCAACGTCCTGACTTTC. Its translation is CASSLQGASGANVLTF.

The rearrangement uses TRBV28 and TRBJ2-2, with D perhaps matching TRBD2 (7 bases). This CDR3 has 17 residues. The germline CDR1 and CDR2 sequences are MDHEN and SYDVKM. V lost 4 bases and J lost 4, with 19 bases in between. This CDR3 is CASSSPLGGGLTGELFF. CDR3 bases: TGTGCCAGCAGTTCCCCCTTAGGGGGGGGGCTCACCGGGGAGCTGTTTTTT.

The chain combines TRBV10-2 with TRBJ1-3; 7 bases align to TRBD1. The V gene's germline CDR1 is WSHSY and CDR2 SAAADI. CDR3 length: 15 residues. Unmatched junction bases numbered 9, after V lost 6 bases and J lost 4 bases. The CDR3 reads CASRRDSNRGNTIYF. The CDR3 DNA is TGCGCCAGCAGGAGGGACAGTAATCGAGGAAACACCATATATTTT.

This chain links TRBV15 with TRBJ2-7; possible D gene TRBD1, 5 bases. V was clipped by 0 bases and J by 3 bases, with 12 bases between them. CDR1 LNHNV and CDR2 YYDKDF come from the germline V gene (reference sequence). This CDR3 spans 15 amino acids. The CDR3 DNA is TGTGCCACCAGCAGAGACCCCCTAACAGGCTACGAGCAGTACGTC. Protein: CATSRDPLTGYEQYV.

A word on this clone: A read error may account for a junction end that differs from germline. The V gene is TRBV3-1 (or the pseudogene TRBV3-2), the J gene TRBJ2-7, with D perhaps TRBD1 (5 bases). Germline lookup yields CDR1 LGHDT and CDR2 YNNKEL (reference sequence). The CDR3 is 10 residues long. The CDR3 loop reads CASSLSTAPF. CDR3 DNA: TGTGCCAGCAGCCTTTCGACAGCCCCCTTC.

Here the CDR3 reads CASSPAPDRVWNEQFF. DNA of the CDR3: TGTGCCAGCAGCCCCGCCCCGGACAGGGTTTGGAATGAGCAGTTCTTC. The rearrangement links TRBV5-6 to TRBJ2-1, with TRBD1 matching 8 bases. V was clipped by 4 bases and J by 7 bases; unmatched bases: 13. CDR1 is SGHDT and CDR2 is YYEEEE in the germline V gene. CDR3 length: 16 amino acids.

Regarding this clone: The CDR3 ends on some other residue instead of the conserved phenylalanine or tryptophan, so this is likely a read error. The limits of the CDR3 on the DNA are not certain, so only TCRdb's listed CDR3 is given. The chain combines TRBV23-1 with TRBJ2-7; the D call TRBD1 from the table was never checked on the DNA. TRBV23-1 is given ORF status, its function remaining uncertain. The CDR3 is made up of 14 amino acids, end residues included. CDR3 amino acids: CASSREPPGAHNGI.

About this clone: Other DNA sequences in the sample encode the same CDR3. The gene calls are TRBV18 and TRBJ1-5, with TRBD1 matching 9 bases. V trimming: 2 bases; J trimming: 7 bases; junction bases outside the gene matches: 3. Germline V gene lookup returns CDR1 KGHSH and CDR2 LQKENI. The CDR3 extends over 14 amino acids. The CDR3 nucleotides read TGTGCCAGCTCACCAGGGACAGGGAGCCAGCCCCAGCATTTT. Encoded protein: CASSPGTGSQPQHF.

This rearrangement joins TRBV18 to TRBJ1-2; TRBD1 matches at 8 bases. V shed 0 bases and J 4 bases; nucleotides not matched to a gene: 4. Germline loops: CDR1 KGHSH, CDR2 LQKENI. The CDR3 is 15 amino acids. The CDR3, as DNA: TGTGCCAGCTCACCACCCCGAACAGGGGGCTATGGCTACACCTTC. It translates to CASSPPRTGGYGYTF.

The rearrangement links TRBV5-4 to TRBJ2-3; 10 nucleotides agree with TRBD1. This CDR3 is 16 amino acids long. The germline V gene has CDR1 SGHNT and CDR2 YYREEE (reference sequence). The J segment lost 2 bases and the V segment lost 5 bases, leaving 8 bases of the junction unmatched. CDR3 nucleotides: TGTGCCAGCAGTCCCCCGGGACAGGGGTTCACAGATACGCAGTATTTT. Residues: CASSPPGQGFTDTQYF.

The genes are TRBV9 and TRBJ1-2, with a tentative D call TRBD1 (6 bases). With 0 bases removed from V and 4 bases from J, the gap between germline ends came to 16 bases. This CDR3 contains 16 residues. CDR1 is SGDLS and CDR2 is YYNGEE in the germline V gene. The CDR3 DNA sequence: TGTGCCAGCAGCGTAGAGGTAGCAGGGGATCGCTATGGCTACACCTTC. Its translation is CASSVEVAGDRYGYTF.

This chain connects TRBV5-4 to TRBJ2-2; D is uncertain. The CDR3 runs 17 residues. V was shortened by 0 bases and J by 4 bases, with 16 bases between the two germline ends. Germline CDR1 SGHNT, CDR2 YYREEE (reference sequence). The CDR3 loop reads CASSLAGSAKSTGELFF. CDR3 nucleotides: TGTGCCAGCAGCTTGGCAGGTTCAGCTAAATCCACCGGGGAGCTGTTTTTT. The complete variable domain, with remaining parts taken from reference TRBV5-4 and TRBJ2-2, reads ETGVTQSPTHLIKTRGQQVTLRCSSQSGHNTVSWYQQALGQGPQFIFQYYREEENGRGNFPPRFSGLQFPNYSSELNVNALELDDSALYLCASSLAGSAKSTGELFFGEGSRLTVL.